The text below deals with one TCR beta chain. What it binds is not known. Included in the TCR beta cDNA libraries were unique molecular identifiers. TCRdb re-called the PCR reads through MiXCR, storing one row per CDR3 protein. This table has about 540,000 distinct CDR3 sequences, around a third appearing once. CDR1 SGHRS and CDR2 YFSETQ come from the germline V gene. The CDR3 extends over 13 amino acids. The junction had 6 bases not matched to a gene; V was cut back by 5 bases and J by 5 bases. The data are from a study of post-analysis software for immune sequencing data. Findings and limits, study-wide: Those with multiple sclerosis, the patient group, showed significantly lower normalized Chao1 diversity than controls. Five or six TRBV segments were significantly more frequent in patients than in controls. TRBV5-6, TRBV5-1 and TRBV20-1 were among these segments. F measure grouped same-batch samples tightly together.

The chain links TRBV5-1 to TRBJ2-7, with 8 bases lining up with TRBD2. The sequenced material came from blood. This TCR came from a girl under 18 with multiple sclerosis. CDR3 sequence: CASSSGLANEQYF. CDR3 coding DNA: TGCGCCAGCAGTTCTGGACTAGCAAACGAGCAGTACTTC.